These T cell receptor beta chains were read from a single sample in a study of blood T cell repertoires in COVID-19. Clones were sequenced by immunoSEQ multiplex PCR, and TCRdb holds only the in-frame ones, with some missing. The table includes roughly 59,000 clones, over 75% detected once. Source material: peripheral blood. Receptors were obtained from a human donor in a cohort sampled during active COVID-19. Each CDR3 is given with its conserved first and last residue. The D gene is left open where the match is weak.

TRBV7-8	13	NA	TRBJ1-1	CASSYSHGTEAFF
TRBV29-1	12	NA	TRBJ2-7	CSVEWAQGEQYF
TRBV30	13	NA	TRBJ1-2	CAWSVSQGYGYTF
TRBV7-2	15	TRBD1	TRBJ2-2	CASSPDRGGTGELFF
TRBV6-1	17	NA	TRBJ1-4	CASSEREDGPTNEKLFF
TRBV7-8	13	NA	TRBJ2-5	CASSRTRQETQYF
TRBV5-8	15	TRBD1	TRBJ2-5	CASSWRDRGQETQYF
TRBV7-2	14	NA	TRBJ1-1	CASSLATVNTEAFF
TRBV19	16	NA	TRBJ2-2	CASTPLGGATPGELFF
TRBV9	16	NA	TRBJ1-1	CASNVSAPTSRTEAFF
TRBV11-2	16	NA	TRBJ2-1	CASSLVSGFSYNEQFF
TRBV7-2	16	TRBD2	TRBJ2-7	CASSPGPSGTAYEQYF
TRBV5-1	15	NA	TRBJ2-2	CASSLVIGGTGELFF
TRBV7-2	15	TRBD1	TRBJ2-2	CASSLRGTATGELFF
TRBV7-2	15	NA	TRBJ1-1	CASSWAFSANTEAFF
TRBV4-2	15	NA	TRBJ2-1	CASSQDFRDFNEKFF
TRBV30	15	TRBD2	TRBJ2-7	CAWSVGLAGGGEQYF
TRBV7-9	18	TRBD2	TRBJ2-7	CASSIQGLVGQSFYEQYF
TRBV5-6	15	TRBD1	TRBJ2-5	CASSLNPTGKETQYF
TRBV15	15	NA	TRBJ1-5	CATSRDRAGNQPQHF
TRBV5-1	14	NA	TRBJ2-2	CASSLTANTGELFF
TRBV10-1	19	TRBD2	TRBJ2-4	CASLPGGTSDQLAKDIQYF
TRBV7-9	13	NA	TRBJ1-1	CASRQTVNTEAFF
TRBV28	15	TRBD2	TRBJ2-3	CASSITSGSTDTQYF
TRBV9	15	TRBD2	TRBJ2-2	CASSGAGGISGELFF
TRBV29-1	13	TRBD1	TRBJ1-1	CSAPGQGLSEAFF
TRBV24-1	15	NA	TRBJ2-1	CATSRHGSSYNEQFF
TRBV7-9	12	NA	TRBJ1-2	CASSPRDTAYTF
TRBV7-2	18	NA	TRBJ2-7	CASSLGPINSVPSYEQYF
TRBV7-6	15	NA	TRBJ1-3	CASSLVSQGESTIYF
TRBV30	12	NA	TRBJ1-2	CAWEGHGYGYTF
TRBV7-8	15	TRBD1	TRBJ2-5	CASSRTGGAVETQYF
TRBV10-3	11	NA	TRBJ1-2	CAISSDYGYTF
TRBV13	16	NA	TRBJ2-2	CASSLGGGSNTGELFF
TRBV7-2	13	NA	TRBJ2-1	CASSDGPYNEQFF
TRBV7-8	15	NA	TRBJ1-5	CASSSPEGGNQPQHF
TRBV7-8	14	TRBD1	TRBJ1-2	CASRGEGARYGYTF
TRBV28	13	TRBD1	TRBJ1-2	CASRTGTVKSYTF
TRBV5-1	15	TRBD2	TRBJ2-5	CASSLQLAGTETQYF
TRBV29-1	11	NA	TRBJ1-2	CSVRGHYGYTF
TRBV27	11	NA	TRBJ2-1	CASGAVLPEFF
TRBV29-1	14	TRBD1	TRBJ1-4	CSVEMGQGYEKLFF
TRBV10-3	15	NA	TRBJ2-3	CAISDGSGSTDTQYF
TRBV29-1	16	NA	TRBJ1-2	CSAGGNDRRANYGYTF
TRBV29-1	14	TRBD2	TRBJ2-3	CSVEGGRDADTQYF
TRBV3-1/TRBV3-2	16	TRBD1	TRBJ1-3	CASTPPGGLSGNTIYF
TRBV6-5	16	TRBD1	TRBJ2-1	CASSYSSDRVYNEQFF
TRBV24-1	16	TRBD1	TRBJ2-7	CATSGPGQGSLYEQYF
TRBV10-3	13	NA	TRBJ1-1	CAISDRVNTEAFF
TRBV3-1/TRBV3-2	15	TRBD1	TRBJ1-5	CASSRSDRGYQPQHF
TRBV7-9	14	NA	TRBJ2-7	CASSASGQPYEQYF
TRBV6-2/TRBV6-3	14	TRBD1	TRBJ1-1	CASSLTGAYTEAFF
TRBV28	15	NA	TRBJ2-7	CASAARGAGSYEQYF
TRBV15	15	NA	TRBJ2-3	CATSRRDTDTDTQYF
TRBV11-1	13	NA	TRBJ1-6	CASSSTRNSPLHF